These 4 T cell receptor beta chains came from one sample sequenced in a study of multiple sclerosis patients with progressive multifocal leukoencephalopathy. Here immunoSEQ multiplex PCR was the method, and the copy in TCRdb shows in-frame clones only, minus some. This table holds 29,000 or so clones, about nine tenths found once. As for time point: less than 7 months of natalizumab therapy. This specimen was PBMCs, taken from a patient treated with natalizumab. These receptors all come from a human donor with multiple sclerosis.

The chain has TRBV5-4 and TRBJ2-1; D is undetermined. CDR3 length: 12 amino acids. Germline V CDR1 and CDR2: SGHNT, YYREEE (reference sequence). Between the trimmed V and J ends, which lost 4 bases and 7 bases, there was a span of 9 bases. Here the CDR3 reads CASSTTENEQFF. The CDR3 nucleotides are TGTGCCAGCAGCACGACGGAGAATGAGCAGTTCTTC.

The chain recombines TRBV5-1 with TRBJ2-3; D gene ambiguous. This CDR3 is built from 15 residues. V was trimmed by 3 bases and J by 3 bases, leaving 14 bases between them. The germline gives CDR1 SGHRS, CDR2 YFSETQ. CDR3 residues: CASSSRLDGTDTQYF. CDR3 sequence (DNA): TGCGCCAGCAGCTCCCGACTGGACGGGACAGATACGCAGTATTTT.

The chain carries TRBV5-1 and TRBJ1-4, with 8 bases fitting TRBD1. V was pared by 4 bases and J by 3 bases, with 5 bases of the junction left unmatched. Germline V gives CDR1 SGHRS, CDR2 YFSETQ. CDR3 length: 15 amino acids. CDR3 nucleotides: TGCGCCAGCAGCCGTCAGGGGGCTTCTAATGAAAAACTGTTTTTT. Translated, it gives CASSRQGASNEKLFF.

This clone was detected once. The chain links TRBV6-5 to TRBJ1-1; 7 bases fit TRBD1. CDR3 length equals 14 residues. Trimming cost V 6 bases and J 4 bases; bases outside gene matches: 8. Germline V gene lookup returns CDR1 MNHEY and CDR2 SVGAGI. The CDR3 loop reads CASSKTGTGTEAFF. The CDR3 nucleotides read TGTGCCAGCAGCAAGACAGGGACGGGCACTGAAGCTTTCTTT.